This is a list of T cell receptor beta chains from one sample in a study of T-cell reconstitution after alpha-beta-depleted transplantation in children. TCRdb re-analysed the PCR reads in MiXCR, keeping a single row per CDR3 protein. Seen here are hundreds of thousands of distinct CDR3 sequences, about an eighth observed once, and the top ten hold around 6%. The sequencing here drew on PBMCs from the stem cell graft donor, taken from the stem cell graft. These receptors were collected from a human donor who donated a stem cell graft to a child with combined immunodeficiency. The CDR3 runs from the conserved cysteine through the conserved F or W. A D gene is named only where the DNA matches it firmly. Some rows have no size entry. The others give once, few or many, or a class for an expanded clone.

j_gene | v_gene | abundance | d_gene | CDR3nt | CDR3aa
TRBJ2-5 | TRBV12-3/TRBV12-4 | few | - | TGTGCCAGCAGTATGGAAGAAGAGACCCAGTACTTC | CASSMEEETQYF
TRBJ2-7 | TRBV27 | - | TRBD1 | TGTGCCAGCAGTTGGGGACAGCAAGCCTACGAGCAGTACTTC | CASSWGQQAYEQYF
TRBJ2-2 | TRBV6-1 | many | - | TGTGCCAGCAGTGTACAAGGACAGAAAAGGCCAAACACCGGGGAGCTGTTTTTT | CASSVQGQKRPNTGELFF
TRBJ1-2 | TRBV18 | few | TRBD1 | TGTGCCAGCTCAGGCTCGGACAGGGGCGTTTACACCTTC | CASSGSDRGVYTF
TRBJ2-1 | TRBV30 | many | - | TGTGCCTGGAGTGGGGGGATCTACAATGAGCAGTTCTTC | CAWSGGIYNEQFF
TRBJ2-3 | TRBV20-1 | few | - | TGCAGTGGCTTGGCTCCCAGCACAGATACGCAGTATTTT | CSGLAPSTDTQYF
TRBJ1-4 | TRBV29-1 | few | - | TGCAGCGCTGAAATGGCGCCGGGTGAAAAACTGTTTTTT | CSAEMAPGEKLFF
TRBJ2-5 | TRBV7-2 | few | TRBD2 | TGTGCCAGCAGCTTAGCTACTAGCGGGGTAGAGACCCAGTACTTC | CASSLATSGVETQYF
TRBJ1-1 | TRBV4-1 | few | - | TGCGCCAGCAGCCACTACGTCGTGGGGAACACTGAAGCTTTCTTT | CASSHYVVGNTEAFF
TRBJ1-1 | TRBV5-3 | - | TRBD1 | TGTGCCAGAAGCTCCTGGACAGGGGCTGGCACTGAAGCTTTCTTT | CARSSWTGAGTEAFF
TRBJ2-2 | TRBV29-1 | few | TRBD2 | TGCAGCGTTCGGGGACTAGCGGGAGAAAACACCGGGGAGCTGTTTTTT | CSVRGLAGENTGELFF
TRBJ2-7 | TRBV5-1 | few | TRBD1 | TGCGCCAGCAGCTCGACAGGGTGGGGTCACGAGCAGTACTTC | CASSSTGWGHEQYF
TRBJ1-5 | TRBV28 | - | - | TGTGCCAGCAGTTTATTCCCCACGGGGTGGAGCAGCAATCAGCCCCAGCATTTT | CASSLFPTGWSSNQPQHF
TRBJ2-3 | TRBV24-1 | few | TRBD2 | TGTGCCACCAGTGACGCTAGCGGATACACAGATACGCAGTATTTT | CATSDASGYTDTQYF
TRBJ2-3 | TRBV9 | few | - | TGTGCCAGCAGCGGGGATGGGGATACGCAGTATTTT | CASSGDGDTQYF
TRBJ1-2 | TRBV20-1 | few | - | TGCAGTGCTCCCACCCCTAGGGATGGCTACACCTTC | CSAPTPRDGYTF
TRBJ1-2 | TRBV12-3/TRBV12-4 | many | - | TGTGCCAGCAGTTTTGGTCACTTTGGCTACACCTTC | CASSFGHFGYTF
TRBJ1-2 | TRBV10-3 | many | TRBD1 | TGTGCCATCAGTTCAGGGGGAGACTATGGCTACACCTTC | CAISSGGDYGYTF
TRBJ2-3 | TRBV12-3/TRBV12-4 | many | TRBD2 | TGTGCCAGCAGCTTCGGGGGGGGTACCGCAGATACGCAGTATTTT | CASSFGGGTADTQYF
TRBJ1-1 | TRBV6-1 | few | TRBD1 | TGTGCCAGCAGTGAATTCGGGGGCAGGGGGCGGACTGAAGCTTTCTTT | CASSEFGGRGRTEAFF
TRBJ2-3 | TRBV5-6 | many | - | TGTGCCAGCAGCTTTCCCTTAGCAGATACGCAGTATTTT | CASSFPLADTQYF
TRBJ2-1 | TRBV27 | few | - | TGTGCCAGCAGTTTATCGTACAGGTACAATGAGCAGTTCTTC | CASSLSYRYNEQFF
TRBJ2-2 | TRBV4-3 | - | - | TGCGCCAGCAGCCAAGATCTTAACTGGGGGCCCACCGGGGAGCTGTTTTTT | CASSQDLNWGPTGELFF
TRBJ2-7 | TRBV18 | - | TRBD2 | TGTGCCAGTCAAGGGACTAGCGGGACCTACGAGCAGTACTTC | CASQGTSGTYEQYF
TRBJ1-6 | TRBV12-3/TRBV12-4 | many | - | TGTGCCAGCGGCCGGGTTGAGAATTCACCCCTCCACTTT | CASGRVENSPLHF
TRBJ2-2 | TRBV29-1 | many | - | TGCAGCGTTAGGAGGGGGCAACGCACCGGGGAGCTGTTTTTT | CSVRRGQRTGELFF
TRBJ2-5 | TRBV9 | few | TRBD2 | TGTGCCAGCAGCGTAGAACTAGCGGGAGCCAAAGAGACCCAGTACTTC | CASSVELAGAKETQYF
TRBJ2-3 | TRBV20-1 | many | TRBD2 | TGCAGTGCTATAATAGCGGGAGTGGCAGATACGCAGTATTTT | CSAIIAGVADTQYF
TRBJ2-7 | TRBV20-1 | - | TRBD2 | TGCAGTGCTAGACCTAGCGGGAGAGCTTTCTACGAGCAGTACTTC | CSARPSGRAFYEQYF
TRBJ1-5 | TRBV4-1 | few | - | TGCGCCAGCAGCCAAGAGGGAGTCACACAGCCCCAGCATTTT | CASSQEGVTQPQHF
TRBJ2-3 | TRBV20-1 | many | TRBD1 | TGCAGTGCTAGTGGGCTTGAGGGGGCCAGCACAGATACGCAGTATTTT | CSASGLEGASTDTQYF
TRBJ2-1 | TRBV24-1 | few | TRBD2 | TGTGCCATCGGACTAGCGGGACCTTACAATGAGCAGTTCTTC | CAIGLAGPYNEQFF
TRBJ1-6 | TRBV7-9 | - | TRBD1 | TGTGCCAGCAGCCGGACAGGGTCGAATTCACCCCTCCACTTT | CASSRTGSNSPLHF
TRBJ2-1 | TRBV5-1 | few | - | TGCGCCAGCAGCCCCGGACTGGGGCAGTTCTTC | CASSPGLGQFF
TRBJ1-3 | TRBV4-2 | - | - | TGTGCCAGCAGCCAAAGGCGGTCTGGAAACACCATATATTTT | CASSQRRSGNTIYF
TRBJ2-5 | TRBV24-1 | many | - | TGTGCCACCAGTGATTTGATGGGCGGACAGTACTTC | CATSDLMGGQYF
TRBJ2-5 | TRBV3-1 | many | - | TGTGCCAGCAGCCAAGGATGGGGCAACCAAGAGACCCAGTACTTC | CASSQGWGNQETQYF
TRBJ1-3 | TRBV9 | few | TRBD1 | TGTGCCAGCAGCGTAGCTGGACAGGGCATCTCTGGAAACACCATATATTTT | CASSVAGQGISGNTIYF
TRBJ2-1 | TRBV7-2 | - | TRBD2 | TGTGCCAGCAGCTTAGATAGCGGGATTGCGGATGAGCAGTTCTTC | CASSLDSGIADEQFF
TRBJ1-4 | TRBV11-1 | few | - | TGTGCCAGCAGCTCTTGGCCCGGAGAAAAACTGTTTTTT | CASSSWPGEKLFF
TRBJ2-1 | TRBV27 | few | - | TGTGCCAGCAGTTTAACCCCATGGGGTGAGCAGTTCTTC | CASSLTPWGEQFF
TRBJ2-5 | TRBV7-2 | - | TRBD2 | TGTGCCAGCAGAAAACCGGGACTAGCGGGAAGTGCGGGGACCCAGTACTTC | CASRKPGLAGSAGTQYF
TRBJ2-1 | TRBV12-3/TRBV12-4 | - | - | TGTGCCAGCAGTTTACCCCAGGACGGAAGCTCCTACAATGAGCAGTTCTTC | CASSLPQDGSSYNEQFF
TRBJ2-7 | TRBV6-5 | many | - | TGTGCCAGCAGTCCTACAGGGCGCGAGCAGTACTTC | CASSPTGREQYF
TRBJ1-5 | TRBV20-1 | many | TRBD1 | TGCAGTGCTGCCGGGACAGGGGCTCAGCCCCAGCATTTT | CSAAGTGAQPQHF
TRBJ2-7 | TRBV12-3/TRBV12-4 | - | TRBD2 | TGTGCCAGCACCGCCGGGACTAGCGGGACGCACGAGCAGTACTTC | CASTAGTSGTHEQYF